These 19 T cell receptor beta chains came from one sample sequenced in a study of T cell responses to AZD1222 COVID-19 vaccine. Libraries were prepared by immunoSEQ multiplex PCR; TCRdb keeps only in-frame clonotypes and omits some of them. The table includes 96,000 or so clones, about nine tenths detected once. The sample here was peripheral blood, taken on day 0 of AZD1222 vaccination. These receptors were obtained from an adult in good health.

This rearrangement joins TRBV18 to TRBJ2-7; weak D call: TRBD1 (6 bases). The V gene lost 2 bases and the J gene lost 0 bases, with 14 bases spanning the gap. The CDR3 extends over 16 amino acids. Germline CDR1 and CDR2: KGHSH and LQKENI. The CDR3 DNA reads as TGTGCCAGCTCACCATTTTCAGGGGCCATCTCCTACGAGCAGTACTTC. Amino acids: CASSPFSGAISYEQYF.

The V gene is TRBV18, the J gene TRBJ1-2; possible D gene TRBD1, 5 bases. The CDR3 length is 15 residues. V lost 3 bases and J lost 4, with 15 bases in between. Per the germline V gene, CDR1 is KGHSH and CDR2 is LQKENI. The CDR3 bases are TGTGCCAGCTCACCGAGAGGGGAGGGGATCTATGGCTACACCTTC. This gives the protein CASSPRGEGIYGYTF.

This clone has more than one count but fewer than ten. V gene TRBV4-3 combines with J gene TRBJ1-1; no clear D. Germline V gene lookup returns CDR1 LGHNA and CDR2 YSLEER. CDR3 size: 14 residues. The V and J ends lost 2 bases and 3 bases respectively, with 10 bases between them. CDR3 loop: CASSQHLGYTEAFF. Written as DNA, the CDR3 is TGCGCCAGCAGCCAACACTTGGGATACACTGAAGCTTTCTTT.

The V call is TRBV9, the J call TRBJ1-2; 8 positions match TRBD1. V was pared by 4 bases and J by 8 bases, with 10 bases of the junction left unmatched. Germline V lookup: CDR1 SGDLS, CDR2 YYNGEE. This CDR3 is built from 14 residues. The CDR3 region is CASSPRDRPGGYTF. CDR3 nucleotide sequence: TGTGCCAGCAGCCCCCGGGACAGGCCGGGGGGCTACACCTTC.

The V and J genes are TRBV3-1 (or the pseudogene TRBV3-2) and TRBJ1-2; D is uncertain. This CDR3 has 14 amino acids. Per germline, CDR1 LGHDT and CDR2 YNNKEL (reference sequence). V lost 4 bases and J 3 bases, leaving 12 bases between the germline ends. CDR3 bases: TGTGCCAGCAGCCTAAAAGGGTGGGACTATGGCTACACCTTC. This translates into CASSLKGWDYGYTF.

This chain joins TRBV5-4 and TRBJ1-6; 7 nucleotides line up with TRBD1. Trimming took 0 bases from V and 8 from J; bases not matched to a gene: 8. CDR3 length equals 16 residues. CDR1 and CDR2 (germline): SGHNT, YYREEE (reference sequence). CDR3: CASSLGQGSGDSPLHF. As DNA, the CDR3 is TGTGCCAGCAGCTTGGGACAGGGAAGCGGGGATTCACCCCTCCACTTT.

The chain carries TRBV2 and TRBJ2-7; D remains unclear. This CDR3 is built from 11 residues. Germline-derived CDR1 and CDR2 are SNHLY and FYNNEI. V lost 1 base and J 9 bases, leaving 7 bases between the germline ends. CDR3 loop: CASSEGQRQYF. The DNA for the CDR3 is TGTGCCAGCAGTGAAGGGCAGAGGCAGTACTTC.

The CDR3 here is CASSLYTGPAYGYTF. For the CDR3, the DNA is TGTGCCAGCAGTTTATATACAGGGCCAGCTTATGGCTACACCTTC. This rearrangement joins TRBV27 to TRBJ1-2; a possible D gene is TRBD1 (6 bases). The CDR3 consists of 15 residues. Germline V gene sequence: CDR1 MNHEY, CDR2 SMNVEV (reference sequence). V was trimmed by 1 base and J by 5 bases, leaving 14 bases between them.

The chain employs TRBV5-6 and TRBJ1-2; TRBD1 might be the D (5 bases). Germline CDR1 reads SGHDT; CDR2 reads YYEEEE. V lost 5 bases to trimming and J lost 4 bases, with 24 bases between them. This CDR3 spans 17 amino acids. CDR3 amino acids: CASRGTRGTGGAYGYTF. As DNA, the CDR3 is TGTGCCAGCAGAGGAACGAGAGGGACGGGAGGCGCCTATGGCTACACCTTC.

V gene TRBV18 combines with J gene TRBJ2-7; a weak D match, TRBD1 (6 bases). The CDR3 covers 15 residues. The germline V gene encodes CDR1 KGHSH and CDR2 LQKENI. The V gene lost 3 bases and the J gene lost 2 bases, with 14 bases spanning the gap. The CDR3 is CASSPILGTPYEQYF. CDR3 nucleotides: TGTGCCAGCTCACCGATTTTAGGGACACCCTACGAGCAGTACTTC. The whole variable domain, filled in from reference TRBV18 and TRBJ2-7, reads NAGVMQNPRHLVRRRGQEARLRCSPMKGHSHVYWYRQLPEEGLKFMVYLQKENIIDESGMPKERFSAEFPKEGPSILRIQQVVRGDSAAYFCASSPILGTPYEQYFGPGTRLTVT.

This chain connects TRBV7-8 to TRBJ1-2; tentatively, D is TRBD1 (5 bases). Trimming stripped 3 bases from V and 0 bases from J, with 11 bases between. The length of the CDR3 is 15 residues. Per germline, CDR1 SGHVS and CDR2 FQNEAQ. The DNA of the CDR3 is TGTGCCAGCAGCTTGGGGCATCAACCTAACTATGGCTACACCTTC. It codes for CASSLGHQPNYGYTF.

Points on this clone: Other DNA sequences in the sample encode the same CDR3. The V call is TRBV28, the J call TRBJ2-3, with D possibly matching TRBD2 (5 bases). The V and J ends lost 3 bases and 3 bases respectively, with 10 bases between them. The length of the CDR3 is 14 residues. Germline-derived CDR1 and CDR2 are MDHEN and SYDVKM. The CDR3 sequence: CASSFLAGTDTQYF. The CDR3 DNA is TGTGCCAGCAGTTTTCTAGCAGGAACAGATACGCAGTATTTT.

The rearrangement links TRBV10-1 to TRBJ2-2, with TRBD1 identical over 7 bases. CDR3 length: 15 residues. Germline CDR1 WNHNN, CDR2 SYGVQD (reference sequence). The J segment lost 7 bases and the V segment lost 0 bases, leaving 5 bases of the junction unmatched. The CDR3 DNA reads TGCGCCAGCAGTGAGTCGAGAGGGGGCGGCGGGGAGCTGTTTTTT. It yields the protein CASSESRGGGGELFF.

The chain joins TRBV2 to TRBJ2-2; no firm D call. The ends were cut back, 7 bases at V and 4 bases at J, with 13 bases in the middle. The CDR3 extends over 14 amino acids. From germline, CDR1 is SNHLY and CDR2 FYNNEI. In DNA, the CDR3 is TGTGCCAGCAAACTTTACGGAACCACCGGGGAGCTGTTTTTT. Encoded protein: CASKLYGTTGELFF.

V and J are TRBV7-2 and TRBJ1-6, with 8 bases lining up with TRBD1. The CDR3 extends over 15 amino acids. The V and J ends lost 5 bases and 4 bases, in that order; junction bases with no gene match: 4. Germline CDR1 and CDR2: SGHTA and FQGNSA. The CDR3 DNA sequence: TGTGCCAGCAGCAAGGACAGGGTGTATAATTCACCCCTCCACTTT. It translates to CASSKDRVYNSPLHF.

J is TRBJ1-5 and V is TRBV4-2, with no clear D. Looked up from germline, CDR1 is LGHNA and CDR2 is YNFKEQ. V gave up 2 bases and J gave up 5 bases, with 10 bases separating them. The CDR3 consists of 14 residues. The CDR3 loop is CASSQSSGDQPQHF. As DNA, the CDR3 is TGTGCCAGCAGCCAATCTTCCGGAGATCAGCCCCAGCATTTT.

The CDR3 is CASSVAGDYNEQFF. CDR3 nucleotides: TGTGCCAGCAGCGTGGCAGGGGATTACAATGAGCAGTTCTTC. This chain joins TRBV9 and TRBJ2-1; D may be TRBD1 (6 bases). CDR3 length: 14 amino acids. Germline loops: CDR1 SGDLS, CDR2 YYNGEE. Trimming shortened V by 2 bases and J by 4 bases, and 10 bases separated the two germline ends.

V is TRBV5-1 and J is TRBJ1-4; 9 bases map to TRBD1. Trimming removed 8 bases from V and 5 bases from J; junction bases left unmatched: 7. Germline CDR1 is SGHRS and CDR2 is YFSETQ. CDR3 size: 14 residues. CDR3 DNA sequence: TGCGCCAGGCCTGACAGGGGGGAGAATGAAAAACTGTTTTTT. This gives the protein CARPDRGENEKLFF.

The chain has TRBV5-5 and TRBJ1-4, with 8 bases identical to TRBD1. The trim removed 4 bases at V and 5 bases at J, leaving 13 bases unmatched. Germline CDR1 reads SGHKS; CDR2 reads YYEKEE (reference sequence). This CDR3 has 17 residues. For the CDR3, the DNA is TGTGCCAGCAGCATGACAGGGGCACTTTTTGAAAATGAAAAACTGTTTTTT. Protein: CASSMTGALFENEKLFF.